One and the same sample provided the 10 T cell receptor beta chains below, sequenced in a study of naive and memory T cell subsets. No antigen has been assigned to these receptors. Two oligonucleotides, mixed equimolar, formed the beta constant-region primer covering TRBC1 and TRBC2. Four rounds of PCR amplified the ligated cDNA using nested alpha and beta constant-region primers plus SP2. TCRdb analysed the UMI-ligation and nested PCR reads with MiXCR anew, one entry per CDR3 protein. The sample includes 150,000 or so distinct CDR3 sequences, about 23% of them seen just once. Findings of the study overall: Especially in CD8 cells, naive repertoires contained a few larger clonotypes, possibly CD45RA-re-expressing memory cells.

The sample taken for sequencing was naive CD4+ T cells from blood. These receptors were collected from a human donor in good health.

V and J are TRBV5-1 and TRBJ1-1; possibly TRBD1 for D (6 bases). Trimming shortened V by 3 bases and J by 6 bases, and 18 bases separated the two germline ends. CDR3 length equals 15 residues. Germline V gene data show CDR1 as SGHRS and CDR2 as YFSETQ. CDR3 sequence: CASSSPDSHRSEAFF. The CDR3 region has the DNA TGCGCCAGCAGCTCACCGGACAGTCACCGTTCTGAAGCTTTCTTT.

A few counts support this clonotype. The junction differs from germline at one of its ends, possibly a read error. For the CDR3, the DNA is TGTGCCAGCCTGTCTCCCTTAGCGGGAAGCTACGTGCAGTACTTC. Protein sequence: CASLSPLAGSYVQYF. V and J are TRBV28 and TRBJ2-7; 8 bases are shared with TRBD2. The CDR3 runs to 15 residues. Germline CDR1 is MDHEN and CDR2 is SYDVKM.

This clonotype was found a few times. The V and J genes are TRBV7-9 and TRBJ2-7, with 8 bases fitting TRBD1. Germline V gene data show CDR1 as SEHNR and CDR2 as FQNEAQ (reference sequence). The junction had 9 bases not matched to a gene; V was cut back by 5 bases and J by 3 bases. The CDR3 is 15 residues long. The CDR3 region has the DNA TGTGCCAGCAGCACAGACAGGGGTTCCGTCTACGAGCAGTACTTC. Its translation: CASSTDRGSVYEQYF. The variable domain in full, with the rest retrieved from reference TRBV7-9 and TRBJ2-7, is DTGVSQNPRHKITKRGQNVTFRCDPISEHNRLYWYRQTLGQGPEFLTYFQNEAQLEKSRLLSDRFSAERPKGSFSTLEIQRTEQGDSAMYLCASSTDRGSVYEQYFGPGTRLTVT.

The chain has TRBV16 and TRBJ2-3; 11 nucleotides align to TRBD2. J gave up 2 bases and V 2 bases, and 3 bases lay outside the gene matches. CDR1 and CDR2 (germline): KGHSY, FQNENV. The CDR3 spans 16 residues. The CDR3 protein is CASSQLAGGPTDTQYF. Here the CDR3 DNA reads TGTGCCAGCAGCCAACTAGCGGGAGGCCCCACAGATACGCAGTATTTT.

The J gene is TRBJ2-5, the V gene TRBV7-2; perhaps D is TRBD1 or TRBD2 (5 bases each). V lost 5 bases and J lost 5, with 15 bases in between. CDR1 SGHTA and CDR2 FQGNSA come from the germline V gene. This CDR3 is 14 amino acids long. The CDR3 region has the DNA TGTGCCAGCAGCCGAGCAGGGCCGGGGGAGACCCAGTACTTC. Protein: CASSRAGPGETQYF. The variable domain in full, completed from reference TRBV7-2 and TRBJ2-5, reads GAGVSQSPSNKVTEKGKDVELRCDPISGHTALYWYRQSLGQGLEFLIYFQGNSAPDKSGLPSDRFSAERTGGSVSTLTIQRTQQEDSAVYLCASSRAGPGETQYFGPGTRLLVL.

This clonotype was observed a handful of times. This sequence joins TRBV30 and TRBJ1-1, with D possibly matching TRBD1 (5 bases). The CDR3 is 14 residues long. Germline V gives CDR1 GTSNPN, CDR2 SVGIG (reference sequence). Trimming removed 0 bases at V and 3 bases at J, with 11 bases between. The CDR3 loop reads CAWSVSRVYTEAFF. In DNA form, the CDR3 reads TGTGCCTGGAGTGTATCCAGGGTGTACACTGAAGCTTTCTTT.

V usage is TRBV3-1 and J usage is TRBJ2-1; D may be TRBD2 (5 bases). V was shortened by 1 base and J by 6 bases, with 10 bases between the two germline ends. The CDR3 extends over 14 amino acids. Germline assignment: CDR1 LGHDT and CDR2 YNNKEL (reference sequence). The CDR3 loop is CASSQGPGSNEQFF. CDR3 sequence (DNA): TGTGCCAGCAGCCAAGGACCGGGGAGCAATGAGCAGTTCTTC.

This clonotype was seen at least ten times. The chain combines TRBV29-1 with TRBJ2-2; D could derive from TRBD1 or TRBD2 (5 bases each). V shed 6 bases and J shed 1 base, with 15 bases lying between them. This CDR3 comprises 15 residues. Germline CDR1 SQVTM, CDR2 ANQGSEA. CDR3 sequence (DNA): TGCAGCGTGCCAAGAGGGGCAGGGAACACCGGGGAGCTGTTTTTT. Protein product: CSVPRGAGNTGELFF.

The V gene is TRBV19, the J gene TRBJ1-2, with D uncertain. The CDR3 consists of 10 residues. V dropped 3 bases and J dropped 6 bases, with 2 bases sitting between them. The germline CDR1 and CDR2 sequences are LNHDA and SQIVND (reference sequence). Here the CDR3 reads CASSMDGYTF. DNA of the CDR3: TGTGCCAGTAGTATGGATGGCTACACCTTC. Variable domain in full (rest from reference TRBV19 and TRBJ1-2): DGGITQSPKYLFRKEGQNVTLSCEQNLNHDAMYWYRQDPGQGLRLIYYSQIVNDFQKGDIAEGYSVSREKKESFPLTVTSAQKNPTAFYLCASSMDGYTFGSGTRLTVV.

This clonotype was seen many times. The chain links TRBV4-3 to TRBJ2-6; D tentatively reads TRBD1 or TRBD2 (5 bases each). The CDR3 runs to 16 residues. Deletions cut 3 bases from V and 4 bases from J, with 13 bases between. Per germline, CDR1 LGHNA and CDR2 YSLEER. The CDR3 reads CASSQLKGDGANVLTF. CDR3 nucleotide sequence: TGCGCCAGCAGCCAGCTCAAAGGGGACGGGGCCAACGTCCTGACTTTC.